The entry that follows covers one T cell receptor (beta chain) sequence. The data were obtained in a study of T cell changes during pregnancy in multiple sclerosis. The assay was immunoSEQ multiplex PCR, and TCRdb's table has in-frame clones only and misses some. The sample has some 110,000 clones; 90% to 95% are singletons. Germline values: CDR1 SNHLY, CDR2 FYNNEI. The CDR3 sequence is 16 residues long. Germline trimming cut 8 bases from V and 6 bases from J; bases unmatched to any gene: 11. This specimen was peripheral blood, taken in the third trimester of pregnancy. This TCR derives from a female donor with multiple sclerosis, enrolled in a pregnancy study. This rearrangement joins TRBV2 to TRBJ2-1; 12 nucleotides line up with TRBD2. The CDR3 sequence is CASGGGTSGWGNEQFF. The CDR3 DNA reads as TGTGCCAGCGGGGGAGGGACTAGCGGGTGGGGCAATGAGCAGTTCTTC.